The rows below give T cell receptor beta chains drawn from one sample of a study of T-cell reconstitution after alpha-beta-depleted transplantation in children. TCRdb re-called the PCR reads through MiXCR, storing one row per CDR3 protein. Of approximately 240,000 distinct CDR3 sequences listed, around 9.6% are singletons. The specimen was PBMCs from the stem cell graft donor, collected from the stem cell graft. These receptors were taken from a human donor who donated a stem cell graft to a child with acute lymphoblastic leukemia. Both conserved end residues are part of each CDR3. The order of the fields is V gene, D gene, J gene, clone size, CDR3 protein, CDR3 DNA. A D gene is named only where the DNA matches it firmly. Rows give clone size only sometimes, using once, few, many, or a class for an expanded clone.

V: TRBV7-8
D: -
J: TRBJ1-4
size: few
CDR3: CASSPGENEKLFF
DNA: TGTGCCAGCAGCCCAGGGGAAAATGAAAAACTGTTTTTT

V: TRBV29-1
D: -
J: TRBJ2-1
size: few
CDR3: CSVERDTTYNEQFF
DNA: TGCAGCGTTGAAAGGGACACAACTTACAATGAGCAGTTCTTC

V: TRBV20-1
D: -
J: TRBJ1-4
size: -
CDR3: CSARGARDYEKLFF
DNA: TGCAGTGCTAGAGGCGCCAGAGACTATGAAAAACTGTTTTTT

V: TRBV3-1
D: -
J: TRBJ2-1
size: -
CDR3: CASSRGPDPYNEQFF
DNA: TGTGCCAGCAGCCGAGGACCGGACCCCTACAATGAGCAGTTCTTC

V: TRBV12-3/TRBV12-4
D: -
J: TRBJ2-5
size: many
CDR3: CASRRQEQETQYF
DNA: TGTGCCAGCAGGCGACAGGAGCAGGAGACCCAGTACTTC

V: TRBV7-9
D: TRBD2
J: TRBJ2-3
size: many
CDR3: CASTLGLAGTDTQYF
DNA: TGTGCCAGCACCCTTGGGCTAGCGGGAACAGATACGCAGTATTTT

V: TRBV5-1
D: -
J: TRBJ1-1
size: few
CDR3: CASSLEGEVAFF
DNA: TGCGCCAGCAGCTTGGAGGGGGAAGTAGCTTTCTTT

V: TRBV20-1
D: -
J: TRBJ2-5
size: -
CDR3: CSPVSGSQETQYF
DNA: TGCAGTCCAGTCTCGGGGTCACAAGAGACCCAGTACTTC

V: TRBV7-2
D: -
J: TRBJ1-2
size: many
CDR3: CASSSPLGGYGYTF
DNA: TGTGCCAGCAGTTCACCTCTGGGGGGCTATGGCTACACCTTC

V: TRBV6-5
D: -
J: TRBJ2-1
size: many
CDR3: CASSFEGAGYNEQFF
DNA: TGTGCCAGCAGTTTTGAGGGGGCGGGGTACAATGAGCAGTTCTTC

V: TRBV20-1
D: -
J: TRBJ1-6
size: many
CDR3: CSAGVNSPLHF
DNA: TGCAGTGCGGGAGTTAATTCACCCCTCCACTTT

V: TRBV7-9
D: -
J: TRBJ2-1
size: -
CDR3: CASTEGNEQFF
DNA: TGTGCCAGCACCGAAGGGAATGAGCAGTTCTTC

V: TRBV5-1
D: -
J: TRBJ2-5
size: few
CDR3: CASSFPGEETQYF
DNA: TGCGCCAGCAGCTTTCCCGGTGAAGAGACCCAGTACTTC

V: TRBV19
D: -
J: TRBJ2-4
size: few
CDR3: CASSIEGGRGRNIQYF
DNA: TGTGCCAGTAGTATAGAGGGAGGACGAGGGAGGAACATTCAGTACTTC

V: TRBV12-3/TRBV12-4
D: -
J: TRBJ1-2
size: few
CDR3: CASSISLTGRYGYTF
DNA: TGTGCCAGCAGTATTAGTCTGACAGGAAGGTATGGCTACACCTTC

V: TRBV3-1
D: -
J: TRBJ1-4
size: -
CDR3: CACCQDGGPTNEKLFF
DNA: TGTGCCTGCTGCCAAGATGGAGGGCCAACTAATGAAAAACTGTTTTTT

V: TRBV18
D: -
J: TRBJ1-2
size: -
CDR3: CASSENSGITDGYGYTF
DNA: TGTGCCAGCTCAGAGAACAGCGGAATCACTGATGGCTATGGCTACACCTTC

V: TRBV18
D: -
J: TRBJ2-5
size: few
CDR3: CASSLARSGETQYF
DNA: TGTGCCAGCTCACTTGCACGATCCGGGGAGACCCAGTACTTC

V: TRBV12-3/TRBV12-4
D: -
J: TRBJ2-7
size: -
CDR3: CASSPQDGSYEQYF
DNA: TGTGCCAGCAGTCCCCAGGACGGGTCCTACGAGCAGTACTTC

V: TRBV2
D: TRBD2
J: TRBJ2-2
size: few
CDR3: CASLGTRPNTGELFF
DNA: TGTGCCAGCCTAGGGACTAGGCCGAACACCGGGGAGCTGTTTTTT

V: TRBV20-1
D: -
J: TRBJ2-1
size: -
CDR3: CSADSNSYNEQFF
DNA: TGCAGTGCCGACTCTAACTCCTACAATGAGCAGTTCTTC

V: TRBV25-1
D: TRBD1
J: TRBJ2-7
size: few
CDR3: CASTGAGGSYEQYF
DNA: TGTGCCAGCACAGGCGCAGGGGGCTCCTACGAGCAGTACTTC

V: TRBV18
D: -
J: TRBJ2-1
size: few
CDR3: CASSPGTSPSYNEQFF
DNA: TGTGCCAGCTCACCTGGGACTTCCCCCTCCTACAATGAGCAGTTCTTC

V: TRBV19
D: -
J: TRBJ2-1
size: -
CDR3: CASSIVRGASSYNEQFF
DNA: TGTGCCAGTAGTATAGTTAGGGGGGCAAGCTCCTACAATGAGCAGTTCTTC

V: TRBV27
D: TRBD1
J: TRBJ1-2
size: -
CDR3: CASSTYDRVDGYTF
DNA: TGTGCCAGCAGCACCTATGACAGGGTGGATGGCTACACCTTC

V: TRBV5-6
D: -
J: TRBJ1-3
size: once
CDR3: CASSPTLGPQPSSGNTIYF
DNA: TGTGCCAGCAGCCCTACCCTAGGACCCCAACCGTCCTCTGGAAACACCATATATTTT

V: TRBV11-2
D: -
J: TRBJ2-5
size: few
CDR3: CASSLQGSETQYF
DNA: TGTGCCAGCAGCTTACAGGGGAGCGAGACCCAGTACTTC

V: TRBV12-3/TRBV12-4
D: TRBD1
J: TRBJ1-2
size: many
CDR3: CASSLEGAGGYTF
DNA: TGTGCCAGCAGTTTAGAGGGGGCGGGCGGCTACACCTTC

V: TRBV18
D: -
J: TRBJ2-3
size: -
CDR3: CASSPKSKGQLLYTDTQYF
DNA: TGTGCCAGCTCACCGAAATCTAAGGGCCAGCTGTTATACACAGATACGCAGTATTTT

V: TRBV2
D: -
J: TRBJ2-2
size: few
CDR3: CASNRFGAGTNTGELFF
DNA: TGTGCCAGCAACCGTTTTGGGGCAGGGACGAACACCGGGGAGCTGTTTTTT

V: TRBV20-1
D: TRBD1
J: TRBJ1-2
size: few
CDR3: CSARDWTGGIHGYTF
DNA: TGCAGTGCTAGAGATTGGACAGGGGGCATCCATGGCTACACCTTC

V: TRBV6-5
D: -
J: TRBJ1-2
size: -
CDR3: CASSYRGDGYTF
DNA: TGTGCCAGCAGTTACCGCGGTGATGGCTACACCTTC

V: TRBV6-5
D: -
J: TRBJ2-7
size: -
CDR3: CASSYQGRAADEQYF
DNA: TGTGCCAGCAGTTACCAGGGACGGGCGGCGGACGAGCAGTACTTC

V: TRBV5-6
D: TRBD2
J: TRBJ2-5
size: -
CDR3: CASSLRLAGYQETQYF
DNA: TGTGCCAGCAGCTTGAGGCTAGCGGGATACCAAGAGACCCAGTACTTC

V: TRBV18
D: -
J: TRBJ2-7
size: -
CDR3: CASSPRVPVRTTYEQYF
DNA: TGTGCCAGCTCACCACGGGTCCCGGTCAGAACAACCTACGAGCAGTACTTC

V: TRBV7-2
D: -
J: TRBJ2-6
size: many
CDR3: CASSLVGVSGANVLTF
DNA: TGTGCCAGCAGCTTAGTCGGGGTCTCTGGGGCCAACGTCCTGACTTTC

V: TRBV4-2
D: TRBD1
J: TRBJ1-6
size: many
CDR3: CASSQDRRGQGPPLHF
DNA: TGTGCCAGCAGCCAAGATCGGAGGGGGCAGGGTCCACCCCTCCACTTT

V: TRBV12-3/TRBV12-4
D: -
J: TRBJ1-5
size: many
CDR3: CASTAGTLNQPQHF
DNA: TGTGCCAGCACCGCGGGGACACTAAATCAGCCCCAGCATTTT

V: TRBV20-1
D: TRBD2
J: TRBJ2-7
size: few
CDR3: CSARDLRGIHPYEQYF
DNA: TGCAGTGCTAGAGATCTGCGGGGGATTCATCCTTACGAGCAGTACTTC

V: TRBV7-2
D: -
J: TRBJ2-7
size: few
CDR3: CASSIQLTYEQYF
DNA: TGTGCCAGCAGTATACAGCTAACCTACGAGCAGTACTTC

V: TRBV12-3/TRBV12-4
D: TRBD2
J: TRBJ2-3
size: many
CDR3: CASTRRSGGENTQYF
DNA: TGTGCCAGCACCCGTCGGAGCGGGGGGGAGAATACGCAGTATTTT

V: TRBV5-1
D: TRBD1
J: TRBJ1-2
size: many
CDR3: CASSPGTGLEGYTF
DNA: TGCGCCAGCAGTCCTGGGACAGGACTGGAAGGCTACACCTTC

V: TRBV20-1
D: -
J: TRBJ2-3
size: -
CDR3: CSASPTPSTDTQYF
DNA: TGCAGTGCTAGCCCGACACCCAGCACAGATACGCAGTATTTT

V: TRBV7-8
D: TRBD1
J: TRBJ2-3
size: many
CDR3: CASSRIGQARTDTQYF
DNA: TGTGCCAGCAGCCGCATTGGACAGGCACGCACAGATACGCAGTATTTT

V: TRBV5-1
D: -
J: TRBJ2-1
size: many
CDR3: CASSLEASNEQFF
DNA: TGCGCCAGCAGCTTGGAGGCTTCGAATGAGCAGTTCTTC

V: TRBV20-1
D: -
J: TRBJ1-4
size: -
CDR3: CSARDPPGMFF
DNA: TGCAGTGCTAGAGACCCTCCGGGAATGTTTTTT

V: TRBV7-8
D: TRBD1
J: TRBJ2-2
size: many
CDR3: CASSLVRQQGATNTGELFF
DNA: TGTGCCAGCAGCTTAGTGAGGCAACAGGGGGCGACGAACACCGGGGAGCTGTTTTTT

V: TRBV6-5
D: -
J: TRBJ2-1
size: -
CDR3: CASSYSRRGHNEQFF
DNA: TGTGCCAGCAGTTACAGTCGCAGGGGCCACAATGAGCAGTTCTTC

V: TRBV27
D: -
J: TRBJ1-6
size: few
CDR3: CASSWGEGNSPLHF
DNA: TGTGCCAGCAGTTGGGGGGAGGGAAATTCACCCCTCCACTTT